The 16 T cell receptor beta chains below come from one sample, sequenced in a study of blood T cell repertoires in COVID-19. Measured with immunoSEQ multiplex PCR; TCRdb has only the in-frame clones, and not every one. The data contain 36,000 or so clones, around nine tenths of them singletons. Material for sequencing was peripheral blood. The receptors originated from a human donor in a cohort sampled during active COVID-19.

The chain employs TRBV6-4 and TRBJ2-6; 10 bases line up with TRBD2. V was clipped by 4 bases and J by 0 bases; unmatched bases: 0. The CDR3 totals 16 residues. Germline loops: CDR1 MRHNA, CDR2 SNTAGT. Here the CDR3 DNA reads TGTGCCAGCAGTGGACTAGCGGGCTCTGGGGCCAACGTCCTGACTTTC. Translation: CASSGLAGSGANVLTF.

The gene calls are TRBV5-1 and TRBJ2-1; 10 nucleotides align to TRBD1. The germline V gene has CDR1 SGHRS and CDR2 YFSETQ. The CDR3 extends over 16 amino acids. The J segment lost 9 bases and the V segment lost 0 bases, leaving 9 bases of the junction unmatched. The CDR3 spells CASSLAEGTGVSEQFF. In DNA, the CDR3 is TGCGCCAGCAGCTTGGCCGAGGGGACAGGGGTTTCTGAGCAGTTCTTC. Drawing the rest from reference TRBV5-1 and TRBJ2-1, the complete variable domain is KAGVTQTPRYLIKTRGQQVTLSCSPISGHRSVSWYQQTPGQGLQFLFEYFSETQRNKGNFPGRFSGRQFSNSRSEMNVSTLELGDSALYLCASSLAEGTGVSEQFFGPGTRLTVL.

The chain has TRBV18 and TRBJ2-5; D is unclear. The CDR3 runs to 12 residues. V gave up 3 bases and J gave up 9 bases, with 11 bases separating them. Per the germline V gene, CDR1 is KGHSH and CDR2 is LQKENI. The CDR3 region is CASSPRQSAQYF. The CDR3 DNA is TGTGCCAGCTCACCGCGGCAGTCCGCCCAGTACTTC.

The chain couples TRBV30 to TRBJ2-1; D uncertain. CDR1 is GTSNPN and CDR2 is SVGIG in the germline V gene (reference sequence). The CDR3 is 12 residues long. Between the trimmed V and J ends, which lost 0 bases and 8 bases, there was a span of 8 bases. CDR3 in DNA: TGTGCCTGGAGTGTACTATGGGATGAGCAGTTCTTC. This codes for CAWSVLWDEQFF.

The J gene is TRBJ1-1, the V gene TRBV18, with D perhaps matching TRBD1 (5 bases). Germline CDR1 reads KGHSH; CDR2 reads LQKENI. The CDR3 spans 15 residues. The V end lost 1 base, the J end lost 7 bases, and 16 bases lay between the germline ends. The CDR3 region has the DNA TGTGCCAGCTCACCACGGGGCGGGACGGGCCGTGAAGCTTTCTTT. Translation: CASSPRGGTGREAFF.

The chain is built from TRBV5-1 and TRBJ2-7; D not resolved. Between the trimmed V and J ends, which lost 0 bases and 3 bases, there was a span of 7 bases. CDR1 and CDR2 (germline): SGHRS, YFSETQ. The CDR3 spans 13 residues. CDR3 amino acids: CASSLGGIYEQYF. CDR3 DNA: TGCGCCAGCAGCTTGGGAGGCATCTACGAGCAGTACTTC. Supplemented by reference TRBV5-1 and TRBJ2-7, the full variable domain reads KAGVTQTPRYLIKTRGQQVTLSCSPISGHRSVSWYQQTPGQGLQFLFEYFSETQRNKGNFPGRFSGRQFSNSRSEMNVSTLELGDSALYLCASSLGGIYEQYFGPGTRLTVT.

CDR3 DNA sequence: TGTGCCAGCAGCCAGGGACTAGCGTACAATGAGCAGTTCTTC. Translation gives CASSQGLAYNEQFF. The rearrangement links TRBV7-3 to TRBJ2-1; 10 bases are a match to TRBD2. The CDR3 has 14 amino acids. With V trimmed by 5 bases and J by 4 bases, 2 bases remained unmatched. Germline CDR1 reads SGHTA; CDR2 reads FQGTGA.

The chain has TRBV7-9 and TRBJ2-1; D gene ambiguous. Between the trimmed V and J ends, which lost 6 bases and 1 base, there was a span of 19 bases. CDR1 and CDR2 from the germline V gene are SEHNR and FQNEAQ (reference sequence). There are 17 residues in the CDR3. CDR3 in amino acids: CASRRVWANVSYNEQFF. The CDR3 DNA reads as TGTGCCAGCAGACGCGTTTGGGCCAACGTTTCCTACAATGAGCAGTTCTTC.

The rearrangement links TRBV28 to TRBJ1-2, with a tentative D call TRBD1 (6 bases). V was trimmed by 2 bases and J by 4 bases, leaving 14 bases between them. The CDR3 sequence is 15 residues long. Germline V gives CDR1 MDHEN, CDR2 SYDVKM. CDR3 in DNA: TGTGCCAGCAGTTTACTTTCGACAGGCCGCTATGGCTACACCTTC. Its translation: CASSLLSTGRYGYTF.

The chain is built from TRBV24-1 and TRBJ2-7; 10 bases are shared with TRBD2. V lost 4 bases to trimming and J lost 5 bases; unmatched junction nucleotides: 7. Germline loops: CDR1 KGHDR, CDR2 SFDVKD. This CDR3 region has 15 residues. The chain's CDR3 is CATSDPSGSLDEQYF. In DNA form, the CDR3 reads TGTGCCACCAGTGACCCTAGCGGGAGTCTCGACGAGCAGTACTTC.

In nucleotides, the CDR3 is TGTGCCAGCAGTCCACAGGGTTACTATGGCTACACCTTC. Its protein is CASSPQGYYGYTF. The chain uses TRBV27 and TRBJ1-2; the D gene is possibly TRBD1 (6 bases). Germline V CDR1 and CDR2: MNHEY, SMNVEV (reference sequence). V lost 5 bases and J 3 bases, leaving 10 bases between the germline ends. The CDR3 spans 13 residues.

This rearrangement joins TRBV4-1 to TRBJ2-1, with D maybe TRBD2 (5 bases). The CDR3 covers 14 residues. From germline, CDR1 is MGHRA and CDR2 YSYEKL. V was pared by 4 bases and J by 7 bases, with 14 bases between. CDR3 nucleotide sequence: TGCGCCAGCAGCCCAGTAGCGTCAGGAAATGAGCAGTTCTTC. Protein product: CASSPVASGNEQFF.

The chain carries TRBV5-4 and TRBJ2-7; the D gene is possibly TRBD2 (6 bases). Looked up from germline, CDR1 is SGHNT and CDR2 is YYREEE (reference sequence). The CDR3 length is 15 residues. Trimming pared 1 base from V and 6 bases from J, leaving 17 bases between. DNA of the CDR3: TGTGCCAGCAGCTTGCGGGGGTACCGGGACGGCGAGCAGTACTTC. It yields the protein CASSLRGYRDGEQYF.

This chain links TRBV28 with TRBJ1-4, with D possibly being TRBD1 (5 bases). The germline V gene has CDR1 MDHEN and CDR2 SYDVKM. The CDR3 covers 14 residues. The germline V and J ends were trimmed by 4 bases and 8 bases, with 14 bases remaining between them. In DNA, the CDR3 is TGTGCCAGCAGTTCCCCCGGAGGGGAGGAAAAACTGTTTTTT. Its translation is CASSSPGGEEKLFF.

The table lists this clone with a few counts. The chain employs TRBV2 and TRBJ2-1; 8 positions agree with TRBD2. J lost 12 bases, V lost 9 bases, and 13 bases had no gene match. The CDR3 runs 13 residues. Germline values: CDR1 SNHLY, CDR2 FYNNEI. The CDR3, as DNA: TGTGCCAGTTTACTAGCGGTCCTAAAGGGGCAGTTCTTC. Its protein product is CASLLAVLKGQFF. The full variable domain, rest sourced from reference TRBV2 and TRBJ2-1, is EPEVTQTPSHQVTQMGQEVILRCVPISNHLYFYWYRQILGQKVEFLVSFYNNEISEKSEIFDDQFSVERPDGSNFTLKIRSTKLEDSAMYFCASLLAVLKGQFFGPGTRLTVL.

The V gene is TRBV9, the J gene TRBJ1-2, with D possibly being TRBD1 (6 bases). Per germline, CDR1 SGDLS and CDR2 YYNGEE. V was clipped by 3 bases and J by 7 bases, with 16 bases between them. The CDR3 runs to 14 residues. CDR3 residues: CASSASDRVPGYTF. CDR3 in DNA: TGTGCCAGCAGCGCCTCGGACAGAGTTCCTGGCTACACCTTC.